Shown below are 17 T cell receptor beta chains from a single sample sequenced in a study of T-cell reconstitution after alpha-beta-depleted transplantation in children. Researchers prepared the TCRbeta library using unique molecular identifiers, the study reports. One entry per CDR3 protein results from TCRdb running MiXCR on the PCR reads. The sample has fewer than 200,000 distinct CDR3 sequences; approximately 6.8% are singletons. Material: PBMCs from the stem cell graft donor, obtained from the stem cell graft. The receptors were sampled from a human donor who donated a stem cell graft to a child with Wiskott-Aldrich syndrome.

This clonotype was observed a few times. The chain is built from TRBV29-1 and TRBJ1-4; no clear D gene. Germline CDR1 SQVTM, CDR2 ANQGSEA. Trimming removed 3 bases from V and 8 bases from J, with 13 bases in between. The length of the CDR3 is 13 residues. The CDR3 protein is CSVESEVREKLFF. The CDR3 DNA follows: TGCAGCGTTGAGTCTGAGGTCCGGGAAAAACTGTTTTTT. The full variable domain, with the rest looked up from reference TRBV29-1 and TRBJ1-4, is SAVISQKPSRDICQRGTSLTIQCQVDSQVTMMFWYRQQPGQSLTLIATANQGSEATYESGFVIDKFPISRPNLTFSTLTVSNMSPEDSSIYLCSVESEVREKLFFGSGTQLSVL.

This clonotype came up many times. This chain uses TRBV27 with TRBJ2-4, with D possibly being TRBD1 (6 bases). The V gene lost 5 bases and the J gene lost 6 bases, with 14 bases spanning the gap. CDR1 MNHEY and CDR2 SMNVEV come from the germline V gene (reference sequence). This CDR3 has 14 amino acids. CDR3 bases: TGTGCCAGCAGTCCCCTCGGGACAATAAACATTCAGTACTTC. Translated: CASSPLGTINIQYF.

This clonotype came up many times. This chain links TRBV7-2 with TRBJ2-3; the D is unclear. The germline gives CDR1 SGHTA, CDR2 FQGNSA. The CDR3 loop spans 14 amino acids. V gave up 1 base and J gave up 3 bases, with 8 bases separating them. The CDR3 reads CASSLDGLTDTQYF. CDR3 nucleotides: TGTGCCAGCAGCTTAGATGGCCTTACAGATACGCAGTATTTT.

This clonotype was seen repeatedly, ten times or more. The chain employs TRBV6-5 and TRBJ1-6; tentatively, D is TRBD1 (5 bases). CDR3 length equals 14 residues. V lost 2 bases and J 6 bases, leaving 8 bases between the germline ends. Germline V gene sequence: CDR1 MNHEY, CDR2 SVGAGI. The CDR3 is CASSYMTVNSPLHF. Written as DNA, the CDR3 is TGTGCCAGCAGTTACATGACAGTTAATTCACCCCTCCACTTT.

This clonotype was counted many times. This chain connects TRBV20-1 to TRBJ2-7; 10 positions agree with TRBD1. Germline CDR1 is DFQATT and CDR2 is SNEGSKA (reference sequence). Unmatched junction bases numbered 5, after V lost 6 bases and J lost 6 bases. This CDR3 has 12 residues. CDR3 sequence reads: CSAGTGVSEQYF. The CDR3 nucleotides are TGCAGTGCCGGGACAGGGGTGAGCGAGCAGTACTTC.

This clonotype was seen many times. The CDR3 nucleotides are TGTGCCAGCAGTTCAACCCAGGGACAGATGGAGAAACTGTTTTTT. As protein: CASSSTQGQMEKLFF. This chain uses TRBV12-3 or TRBV12-4 with TRBJ1-4; 7 bases align to TRBD1. The CDR3 covers 15 residues. J lost 11 bases, V lost 4 bases, and 13 bases had no gene match.

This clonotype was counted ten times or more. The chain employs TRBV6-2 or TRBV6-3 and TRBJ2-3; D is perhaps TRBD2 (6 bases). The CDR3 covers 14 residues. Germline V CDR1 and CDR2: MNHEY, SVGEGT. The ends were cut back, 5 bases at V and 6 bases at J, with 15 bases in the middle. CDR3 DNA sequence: TGTGCCAGCAGTAATAGTGGCGGGAAGGATACGCAGTATTTT. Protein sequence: CASSNSGGKDTQYF.

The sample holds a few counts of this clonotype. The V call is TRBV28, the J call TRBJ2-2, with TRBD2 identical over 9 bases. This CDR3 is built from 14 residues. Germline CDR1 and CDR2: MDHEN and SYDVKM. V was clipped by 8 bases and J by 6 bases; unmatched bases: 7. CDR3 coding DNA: TGTGCCAGCTCTCCGCAGCGGGAGGCCGGGGAGCTGTTTTTT. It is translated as CASSPQREAGELFF.

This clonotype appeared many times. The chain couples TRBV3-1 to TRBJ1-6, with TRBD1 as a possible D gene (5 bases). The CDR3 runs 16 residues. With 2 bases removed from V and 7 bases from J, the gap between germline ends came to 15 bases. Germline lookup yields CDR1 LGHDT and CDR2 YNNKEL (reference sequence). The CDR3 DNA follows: TGTGCCAGCAGCCAAAAACCTTACAGGCGCAATTCACCCCTCCACTTT. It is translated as CASSQKPYRRNSPLHF.

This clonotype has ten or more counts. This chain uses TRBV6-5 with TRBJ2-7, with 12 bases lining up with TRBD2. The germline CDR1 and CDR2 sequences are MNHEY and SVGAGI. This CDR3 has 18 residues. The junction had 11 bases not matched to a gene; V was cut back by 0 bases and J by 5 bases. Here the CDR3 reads CASSYSSLRTSGMDEQYF. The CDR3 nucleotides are TGTGCCAGCAGTTACTCCAGCCTCCGGACTAGCGGGATGGACGAGCAGTACTTC.

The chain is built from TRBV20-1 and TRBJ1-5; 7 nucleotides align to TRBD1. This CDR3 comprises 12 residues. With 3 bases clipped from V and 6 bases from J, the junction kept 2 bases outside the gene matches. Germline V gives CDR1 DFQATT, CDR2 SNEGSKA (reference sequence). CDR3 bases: TGCAGTGCTAGGTCAGGGGGTCAGCCCCAGCATTTT. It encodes CSARSGGQPQHF.

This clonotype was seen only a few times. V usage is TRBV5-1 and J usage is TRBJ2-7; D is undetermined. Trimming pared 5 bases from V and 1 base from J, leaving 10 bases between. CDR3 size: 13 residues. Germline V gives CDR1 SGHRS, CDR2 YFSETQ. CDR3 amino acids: CASREPFSYEQYF. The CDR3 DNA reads TGCGCCAGCAGAGAACCGTTTTCCTACGAGCAGTACTTC.

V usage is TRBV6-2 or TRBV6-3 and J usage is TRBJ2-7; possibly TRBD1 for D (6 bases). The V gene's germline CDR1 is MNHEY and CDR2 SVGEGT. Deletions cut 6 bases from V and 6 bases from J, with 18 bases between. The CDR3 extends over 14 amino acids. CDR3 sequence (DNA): TGTGCCAGCAGCCTAACAGGGCACGTCGGCGAGCAGTACTTC. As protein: CASSLTGHVGEQYF.

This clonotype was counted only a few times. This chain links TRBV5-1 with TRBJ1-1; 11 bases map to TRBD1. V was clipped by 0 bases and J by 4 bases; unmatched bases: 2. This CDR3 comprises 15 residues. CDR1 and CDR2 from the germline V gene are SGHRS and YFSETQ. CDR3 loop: CASSLGTGGFTEAFF. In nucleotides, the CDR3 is TGCGCCAGCAGCTTGGGGACAGGGGGCTTCACTGAAGCTTTCTTT.

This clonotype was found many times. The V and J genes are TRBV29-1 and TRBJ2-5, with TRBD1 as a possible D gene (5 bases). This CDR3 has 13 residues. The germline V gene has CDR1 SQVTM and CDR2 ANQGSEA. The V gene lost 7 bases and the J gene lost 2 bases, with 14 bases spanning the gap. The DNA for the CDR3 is TGCAGCGCAGGAGACAGTGGGCAAGAGACCCAGTACTTC. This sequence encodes CSAGDSGQETQYF.

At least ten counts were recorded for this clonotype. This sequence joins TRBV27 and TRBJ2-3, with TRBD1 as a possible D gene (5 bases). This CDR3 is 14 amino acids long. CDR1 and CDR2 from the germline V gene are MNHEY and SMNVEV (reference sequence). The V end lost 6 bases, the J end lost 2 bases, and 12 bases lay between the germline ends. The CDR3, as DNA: TGTGCCAGCAGGACAGTCCAGGTCACAGATACGCAGTATTTT. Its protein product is CASRTVQVTDTQYF.

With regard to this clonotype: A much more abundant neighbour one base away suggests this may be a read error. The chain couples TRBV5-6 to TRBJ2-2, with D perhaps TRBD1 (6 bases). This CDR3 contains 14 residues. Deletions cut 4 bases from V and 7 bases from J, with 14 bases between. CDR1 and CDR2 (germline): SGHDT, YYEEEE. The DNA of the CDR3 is TGTGCCAGCAGCCCCATACAGGGACGCGGGGAGCTGTTTTTT. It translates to CASSPIQGRGELFF. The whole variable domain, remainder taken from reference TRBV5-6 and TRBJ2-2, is DAGVTQSPTHLIKTRGQQVTLRCSPKSGHDTVSWYQQALGQGPQFIFQYYEEEERQRGNFPDRFSGHQFPNYSSELNVNALLLGDSALYLCASSPIQGRGELFFGEGSRLTVL.